The 25 T cell receptor beta chains in this list originate from one sample, sequenced in a study of blood T cell repertoires in COVID-19. TCRdb keeps only in-frame clones here, not all; method: immunoSEQ multiplex PCR. The repertoire consists of more than 300,000 clones, with approximately 90% occurring once and the leading ten covering 1.5% to 2%. The sequenced material came from peripheral blood. Receptor source: a woman between 25 and 40 years old with COVID-19, enrolled during active disease.

The chain carries TRBV2 and TRBJ1-2; D may be TRBD1 (5 bases). V was pared by 4 bases and J by 2 bases, with 17 bases between. The length of the CDR3 is 16 residues. Germline values: CDR1 SNHLY, CDR2 FYNNEI. Here the CDR3 reads CASSGGGADGNYGYTF. Written as DNA, the CDR3 is TGTGCCAGCAGTGGGGGAGGGGCTGATGGGAACTATGGCTACACCTTC.

This sequence joins TRBV5-1 and TRBJ1-6; the D is unclear. Germline V lookup: CDR1 SGHRS, CDR2 YFSETQ. V lost 1 base and J 7 bases, leaving 12 bases between the germline ends. The CDR3 runs 15 residues. CDR3 bases: TGCGCCAGCAGCTTGCAGGTAGCGGGCAATTCACCCCTCCACTTT. It translates to CASSLQVAGNSPLHF. The whole variable domain, remainder taken from reference TRBV5-1 and TRBJ1-6, is KAGVTQTPRYLIKTRGQQVTLSCSPISGHRSVSWYQQTPGQGLQFLFEYFSETQRNKGNFPGRFSGRQFSNSRSEMNVSTLELGDSALYLCASSLQVAGNSPLHFGNGTRLTVT.

V and J are TRBV18 and TRBJ1-2; 7 nucleotides align to TRBD1. Trimming removed 1 base from V and 4 bases from J; junction bases left unmatched: 6. From germline, CDR1 is KGHSH and CDR2 LQKENI. The CDR3 spans 15 residues. The CDR3 DNA follows: TGTGCCAGCTCACCACAGAACAGGGGTTCCTATGGCTACACCTTC. Encoded protein: CASSPQNRGSYGYTF.

V is TRBV1 and J is TRBJ2-7; the D call of TRBD2 is as the table states it, not checked on the DNA. TRBV1 corresponds to a pseudogene. This CDR3 is 16 amino acids long. The CDR3 DNA reads as TGCACCAGCAGCCAAGAGGGGGGGCGAATCGAAAACGAGCAGTACTTC. This sequence encodes CTSSQEGGRIENEQYF.

The J gene is TRBJ2-1, the V gene TRBV5-8; 9 bases match TRBD1. J was trimmed by 2 bases and V by 4 bases; bases with no gene match: 4. CDR3 length: 15 residues. The germline V gene has CDR1 SGHTS and CDR2 YDEGEE. CDR3 in amino acids: CASSAGTGPYNEQFF. CDR3 nucleotides: TGTGCCAGCAGCGCCGGGACAGGGCCCTACAATGAGCAGTTCTTC.

The chain links TRBV5-1 to TRBJ1-6; TRBD1 matches at 7 bases. Germline CDR1 SGHRS, CDR2 YFSETQ. This CDR3 has 15 amino acids. The V and J ends lost 4 bases and 7 bases, in that order; junction bases with no gene match: 8. The CDR3 nucleotides read TGCGCCAGCAGCCGGGAACCGACAGGGAATTCACCCCTCCACTTT. It yields the protein CASSREPTGNSPLHF.

This clone was recorded a few times. The rearrangement joins TRBV2 to TRBJ1-2; tentatively, D is TRBD1 (5 bases). CDR1 is SNHLY and CDR2 is FYNNEI in the germline V gene. The CDR3 extends over 17 amino acids. Trimming took 2 bases from V and 4 from J, leaving 20 bases between them. CDR3 protein: CASSEHIRGEESYGYTF. The CDR3, as DNA: TGTGCCAGCAGTGAACACATCCGGGGGGAGGAAAGCTATGGCTACACCTTC.

The chain employs TRBV18 and TRBJ1-2; weak D call: TRBD1 (6 bases). This CDR3 has 14 residues. CDR1 and CDR2 (germline): KGHSH, LQKENI. The ends were cut back, 2 bases at V and 4 bases at J, with 11 bases in the middle. DNA for the CDR3: TGTGCCAGCTCACCAGGGGGCCTCTTCTATGGCTACACCTTC. It codes for CASSPGGLFYGYTF.

This rearrangement joins TRBV4-3 to TRBJ1-2; D might be TRBD1 (6 bases). There are 16 residues in the CDR3. Trimming took off 0 bases at V and 6 bases at J, with 17 bases between the two ends. Germline CDR1 and CDR2: LGHNA and YSLEER. CDR3 DNA: TGCGCCAGCAGCCAAGACAAGACCCAGGGGTACGATGGCTACACCTTC. Translation gives CASSQDKTQGYDGYTF.

V is TRBV28 and J is TRBJ2-5, with 14 bases aligning to TRBD2. This CDR3 is built from 18 residues. Germline assignment: CDR1 MDHEN and CDR2 SYDVKM. J gave up 4 bases and V 4 bases, and 11 bases lay outside the gene matches. The CDR3 DNA is TGTGCCAGCAGTTCTTACCCGGGACTAGCGGGGGCAGGAGAGACCCAGTACTTC. It specifies CASSSYPGLAGAGETQYF. The variable domain in full, completed from reference TRBV28 and TRBJ2-5, reads DVKVTQSSRYLVKRTGEKVFLECVQDMDHENMFWYRQDPGLGLRLIYFSYDVKMKEKGDIPEGYSVSREKKERFSLILESASTNQTSMYLCASSSYPGLAGAGETQYFGPGTRLLVL.

V gene TRBV24-1 combines with J gene TRBJ2-3, with D maybe TRBD2 (5 bases). Trimming took off 1 base at V and 4 bases at J, with 14 bases between the two ends. The CDR3 has 16 amino acids. The germline V gene has CDR1 KGHDR and CDR2 SFDVKD. CDR3 in amino acids: CATSDFGGRAADTQYF. CDR3 DNA: TGTGCCACCAGTGATTTTGGCGGGCGGGCGGCAGATACGCAGTATTTT.

V usage is TRBV24-1 and J usage is TRBJ1-5; D is unresolved. Between the trimmed V and J ends, which lost 12 bases and 5 bases, there was a span of 7 bases. This CDR3 is built from 10 residues. Germline values: CDR1 KGHDR, CDR2 SFDVKD. The CDR3 here is CARGDQPQHF. The CDR3 nucleotides read TGTGCCCGCGGTGATCAGCCCCAGCATTTT.

The J gene is TRBJ2-3, the V gene TRBV2, with 8 bases aligning to TRBD2. V trimming: 3 bases; J trimming: 14 bases; junction bases outside the gene matches: 7. There are 12 residues in the CDR3. Germline CDR1 and CDR2: SNHLY and FYNNEI. The CDR3 DNA is TGTGCCAGCAGTGATCAAGCGGGGGCGGGGTATTTT. It codes for CASSDQAGAGYF.

This clone appeared once. The chain combines TRBV6-5 with TRBJ1-1; D gene uncertain. Germline assignment: CDR1 MNHEY and CDR2 SVGAGI. V lost 5 bases, J lost 5 bases, and 12 bases lay in between. The CDR3 extends over 13 amino acids. The CDR3 DNA reads as TGTGCCAGCAGTCAATTTCAGGTGACTGAAGCTTTCTTT. It is translated as CASSQFQVTEAFF.

This sequence joins TRBV7-2 and TRBJ2-3, with 13 nucleotides matching TRBD2. Germline assignment: CDR1 SGHTA and CDR2 FQGNSA. V was pared by 5 bases and J by 0 bases, with 11 bases of the junction left unmatched. This CDR3 is 19 amino acids long. This CDR3 reads CASSPPGLAGLISTDTQYF. CDR3 coding DNA: TGTGCCAGCAGCCCTCCGGGACTAGCGGGGTTAATTAGCACAGATACGCAGTATTTT.

The V call is TRBV4-2, the J call TRBJ1-2; 11 bases align to TRBD1. This CDR3 is built from 17 residues. V lost 2 bases, J lost 4 bases, and 9 bases stayed unmatched. The germline V gene has CDR1 LGHNA and CDR2 YNFKEQ. The CDR3 spells CASSQNPGTGGFYGYTF. The CDR3 DNA sequence: TGTGCCAGCAGCCAAAACCCCGGGACAGGGGGTTTCTATGGCTACACCTTC.

This chain uses TRBV5-6 with TRBJ1-2; the match to TRBD1 covers 8 bases. CDR3 length: 15 amino acids. The germline V gene encodes CDR1 SGHDT and CDR2 YYEEEE. V trimming: 4 bases; J trimming: 7 bases; junction bases outside the gene matches: 12. The DNA for the CDR3 is TGTGCCAGCAGCCAAGATACAGGGGGGGTTTCTGGCTACACCTTC. Encoded protein: CASSQDTGGVSGYTF.

This clone was picked up a small number of times. The rearrangement joins TRBV6-5 to TRBJ2-7, with D possibly being TRBD2 (5 bases). The CDR3 totals 13 residues. Trimming cost V 8 bases and J 2 bases, with 13 bases left between them. Germline lookup yields CDR1 MNHEY and CDR2 SVGAGI. CDR3 sequence reads: CASRSPGAYEQYV. CDR3 nucleotides: TGTGCCAGCCGATCCCCCGGGGCCTACGAGCAGTACGTC.

The chain carries TRBV4-1 and TRBJ2-1; the match to TRBD2 covers 9 bases. V was clipped by 1 base and J by 7 bases; unmatched bases: 5. The CDR3 is 15 residues long. Germline V lookup: CDR1 MGHRA, CDR2 YSYEKL. The CDR3 DNA follows: TGCGCCAGCAGCCAAGCGACTAGCGGTACGAATGAGCAGTTCTTC. Its protein product is CASSQATSGTNEQFF.

The chain carries TRBV19 and TRBJ1-2; D ambiguous. This CDR3 has 18 amino acids. Looked up from germline, CDR1 is LNHDA and CDR2 is SQIVND (reference sequence). Trimming removed 8 bases from V and 5 bases from J, with 30 bases in between. DNA of the CDR3: TGTGCCAGTCGTTCGGTTGTCCGGACTCCACAAGGAAGATATGGCTACACCTTC. This codes for CASRSVVRTPQGRYGYTF.

The J gene is TRBJ1-6, the V gene TRBV4-3; no firm D call. The CDR3 runs to 16 residues. V was trimmed by 1 base and J by 8 bases, leaving 15 bases between them. CDR1 is LGHNA, CDR2 YSLEER, per germline. CDR3 region: CASSQVGGPGYSPLHF. The CDR3 region has the DNA TGCGCCAGCAGCCAAGTGGGAGGACCGGGGTATTCACCCCTCCACTTT.

The CDR3 spells CASSLAGQGIGYGYTF. The CDR3 DNA is TGCGCCAGCAGCCTCGCCGGACAGGGTATAGGCTATGGCTACACCTTC. This rearrangement joins TRBV4-1 to TRBJ1-2, with 8 positions matching TRBD1. The CDR3 contains 16 residues. Germline loops: CDR1 MGHRA, CDR2 YSYEKL. V was pared by 4 bases and J by 4 bases, with 11 bases of the junction left unmatched.

J is TRBJ2-5 and V is TRBV15; D possibly corresponds to TRBD2 (6 bases). The CDR3 extends over 16 amino acids. The V gene's germline CDR1 is LNHNV and CDR2 YYDKDF (reference sequence). V lost 2 bases to trimming and J lost 5 bases, with 18 bases between them. As DNA, the CDR3 is TGTGCCACCAGCAGAATTCCGGCTAGCGCTTTCGAGACCCAGTACTTC. The encoded protein is CATSRIPASAFETQYF.

For this clone: Other DNA sequences in this sample translate to the same CDR3. The J gene is TRBJ1-1, the V gene TRBV5-1; the D gene is possibly TRBD1 (5 bases). V dropped 0 bases and J dropped 1 base, with 10 bases sitting between them. The V gene's germline CDR1 is SGHRS and CDR2 YFSETQ. The CDR3 covers 15 residues. The CDR3 is CASSLVGQENTEAFF. The DNA of the CDR3 is TGCGCCAGCAGCTTGGTAGGACAAGAGAACACTGAAGCTTTCTTT.

V usage is TRBV5-1 and J usage is TRBJ2-3; 8 nucleotides align to TRBD2. Germline trimming cut 7 bases from V and 2 bases from J; bases unmatched to any gene: 9. The CDR3 consists of 15 residues. Germline lookup yields CDR1 SGHRS and CDR2 YFSETQ. This CDR3 is CASAGGGVITDTQYF. The CDR3 DNA follows: TGCGCCAGCGCGGGGGGCGGGGTGATCACAGATACGCAGTATTTT.